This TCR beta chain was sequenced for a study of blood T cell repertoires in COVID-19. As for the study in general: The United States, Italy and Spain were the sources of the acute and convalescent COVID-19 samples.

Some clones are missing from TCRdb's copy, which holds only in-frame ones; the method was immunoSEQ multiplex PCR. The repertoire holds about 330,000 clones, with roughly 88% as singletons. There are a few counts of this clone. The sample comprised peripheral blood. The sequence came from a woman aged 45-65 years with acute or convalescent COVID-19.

The CDR3 spells CSASEASGRAVGETQYF. The CDR3 DNA sequence: TGCAGTGCTAGTGAGGCTAGCGGGAGGGCCGTGGGAGAGACCCAGTACTTC. This rearrangement joins TRBV20-1 to TRBJ2-5; 12 positions agree with TRBD2. V gave up 3 bases and J gave up 4 bases; unmatched junction bases: 12. This CDR3 is built from 17 residues. CDR1 and CDR2 from the germline V gene are DFQATT and SNEGSKA (reference sequence).